The 30 T cell receptor beta chains in this list originate from one sample, sequenced in a study of spatial heterogeneity in lung cancer. One entry per CDR3 protein, called by TCRdb with MiXCR from the 5' RACE reads. The data hold about 18,000 distinct CDR3 sequences, with less than 7.5% observed a single time. Time point indicated: sample taken at primary tumor resection. Antigen specificity for these receptors is unknown. Broader study findings: Tumor mutation counts were tracked by expanded intratumoral alpha and beta TCR counts.

Material: lung tumor tissue, obtained at surgery. These receptors were collected from a female donor with early-stage non-small cell lung cancer.

This clonotype occurred many times. This rearrangement joins TRBV2 to TRBJ1-1, with TRBD1 matching over 8 bases. The V gene end was trimmed by 6 bases and the J gene end by 4 bases; junction bases not matched to a gene: 10. The CDR3 has 15 residues. Germline V gene data show CDR1 as SNHLY and CDR2 as FYNNEI. CDR3 nucleotide sequence: TGTGCCAGCAGCATGACAGGGGAGGGAAGCACTGAAGCTTTCTTT. Its protein is CASSMTGEGSTEAFF.

This clonotype was seen ten or more times. V gene TRBV7-2 combines with J gene TRBJ2-3; D unresolved. Germline values: CDR1 SGHTA, CDR2 FQGNSA. Trimming left V 0 bases short and J 2 bases short, with 3 bases between. The CDR3 consists of 13 residues. CDR3 amino acids: CASSLAPTDTQYF. The CDR3 DNA reads as TGTGCCAGCAGCTTAGCACCCACAGATACGCAGTATTTT.

In this sample, this clonotype turned up many times. The chain combines TRBV18 with TRBJ2-7, with D possibly TRBD1 on 6 matching bases. The germline CDR1 and CDR2 sequences are KGHSH and LQKENI. With 3 bases removed from V and 6 bases from J, the gap between germline ends came to 21 bases. This CDR3 contains 16 residues. The CDR3 here is CASSPYSTGPSTEQYF. The CDR3 nucleotides are TGTGCCAGCTCACCCTACTCGACAGGACCCTCCACCGAGCAGTACTTC.

At least ten counts were recorded for this clonotype. The chain recombines TRBV7-2 with TRBJ2-1, with D unresolved. Germline V CDR1 and CDR2: SGHTA, FQGNSA. The CDR3 consists of 13 residues. The V end was cut by 2 bases, the J end by 2 bases, with 4 bases between. The CDR3 sequence: CASSLQAYNEQFF. In nucleotides, the CDR3 is TGTGCCAGCAGCTTACAGGCCTACAATGAGCAGTTCTTC.

This chain uses TRBV7-8 with TRBJ2-3; 9 nucleotides match TRBD2. V lost 3 bases and J lost 5; bases outside the gene matches: 6. The CDR3 has 15 amino acids. The V gene's germline CDR1 is SGHVS and CDR2 FQNEAQ. DNA for the CDR3: TGTGCCAGCAGCTTTCGGCGGCGGGAGGGAGATACGCAGTATTTT. Translated, it gives CASSFRRREGDTQYF.

This clonotype showed up many times. This CDR3 is CASSLEVRETQYF. In nucleotides, the CDR3 is TGTGCCAGCAGCCTGGAGGTGAGAGAGACCCAGTACTTC. The chain recombines TRBV7-9 with TRBJ2-5; D possibly corresponds to TRBD2 (5 bases). The length of the CDR3 is 13 residues. Germline V lookup: CDR1 SEHNR, CDR2 FQNEAQ (reference sequence). V lost 5 bases and J lost 4, with 11 bases in between.

This clonotype was observed at least ten times. This chain connects TRBV2 to TRBJ1-5; D perhaps matches TRBD1 (5 bases). Germline V gives CDR1 SNHLY, CDR2 FYNNEI. V was shortened by 5 bases and J by 2 bases, with 19 bases between the two germline ends. The CDR3 totals 17 residues. CDR3 DNA: TGTGCCAGCAGTCTATGGGGGGGAAGCTTGGGCAATCAGCCCCAGCATTTT. It codes for CASSLWGGSLGNQPQHF.

This clonotype was seen repeatedly, ten times or more. This sequence joins TRBV14 and TRBJ1-2; no reliable D call. Trimming removed 5 bases at V and 7 bases at J, with 17 bases between. Germline V gene sequence: CDR1 SGHDN, CDR2 FVKESK. The CDR3 loop spans 14 amino acids. The DNA for the CDR3 is TGTGCCAGCAGCAGACAACCACCCTCTGGTGGCTACACCTTC. Translated, it gives CASSRQPPSGGYTF.

At least ten counts were recorded for this clonotype. The CDR3 here is CASSQDGNEKLFF. CDR3 nucleotides: TGTGCCAGCTCACAGGACGGGAATGAAAAACTGTTTTTT. V is TRBV18 and J is TRBJ1-4; no firm D call. CDR1 and CDR2 (germline): KGHSH, LQKENI. Trimming shortened V by 4 bases and J by 5 bases, and 8 bases separated the two germline ends. The CDR3 has 13 amino acids.

The V and J genes are TRBV7-2 and TRBJ2-7; a weak D match, TRBD2 (5 bases). CDR1 is SGHTA, CDR2 FQGNSA, per germline. This CDR3 is 16 amino acids long. The germline V and J ends were trimmed by 5 bases and 2 bases, with 19 bases remaining between them. CDR3 amino acids: CASSRRYPSTAYEQYF. DNA for the CDR3: TGTGCCAGCAGCCGCAGGTACCCTAGCACCGCCTACGAGCAGTACTTC. Full variable domain (rest looked up from reference TRBV7-2 and TRBJ2-7): GAGVSQSPSNKVTEKGKDVELRCDPISGHTALYWYRQSLGQGLEFLIYFQGNSAPDKSGLPSDRFSAERTGGSVSTLTIQRTQQEDSAVYLCASSRRYPSTAYEQYFGPGTRLTVT.

This clonotype has a count of ten or more. This rearrangement joins TRBV7-2 to TRBJ1-4, with 7 bases matching TRBD1. This CDR3 is 14 amino acids long. Germline values: CDR1 SGHTA, CDR2 FQGNSA. V lost 3 bases to trimming and J lost 8 bases; unmatched junction nucleotides: 6. CDR3 loop: CASSLTGNGEKLFF. The CDR3 nucleotides read TGTGCCAGCAGCTTGACAGGGAACGGGGAAAAACTGTTTTTT.

This clonotype was detected many times. This chain uses TRBV4-2 with TRBJ1-3, with 9 bases matching TRBD1. In germline, CDR1 is LGHNA, CDR2 YNFKEQ. V gave up 3 bases and J gave up 11 bases; unmatched junction bases: 8. The CDR3 is made up of 14 amino acids. The DNA of the CDR3 is TGTGCCAGCAGCCACGCCATACAGGGGGCCGCCATATATTTT. Amino acids: CASSHAIQGAAIYF.

At least ten counts were recorded for this clonotype. The chain links TRBV18 to TRBJ2-3; D is possibly TRBD2 (6 bases). The length of the CDR3 is 15 residues. V lost 3 bases and J lost 4, with 14 bases in between. CDR1 KGHSH and CDR2 LQKENI come from the germline V gene. CDR3 loop: CASSPSAGTADTQYF. CDR3 in DNA: TGTGCCAGCTCACCGTCTGCCGGGACTGCAGATACGCAGTATTTT.

This clonotype has more than one count but fewer than ten. The rearrangement links TRBV29-1 to TRBJ2-3; D gene uncertain. CDR1 is SQVTM and CDR2 is ANQGSEA in the germline V gene. This CDR3 spans 12 amino acids. Between the trimmed V and J ends, which lost 8 bases and 6 bases, there was a span of 15 bases. CDR3 DNA: TGCAGCTCTCGTCTAGGCCGGGATACGCAGTATTTT. Its protein is CSSRLGRDTQYF.

The chain recombines TRBV2 with TRBJ2-1; D is unresolved. There are 12 residues in the CDR3. Germline V CDR1 and CDR2: SNHLY, FYNNEI. V lost 5 bases, J lost 4 bases, and 6 bases lay in between. The CDR3 DNA follows: TGTGCCAGCAGTTCAGGTTACAATGAGCAGTTCTTC. It codes for CASSSGYNEQFF.

Ten or more counts support this clonotype. This CDR3 reads CASRSGVGGEAFF. The DNA for the CDR3 is TGTGCCAGCAGATCTGGGGTAGGTGGAGAAGCTTTCTTT. V usage is TRBV5-4 and J usage is TRBJ1-1, with unresolved D. This CDR3 comprises 13 residues. Trimming took 5 bases from V and 8 from J, leaving 16 bases between them. Looked up from germline, CDR1 is SGHNT and CDR2 is YYREEE (reference sequence). Using reference TRBV5-4 and TRBJ1-1 for the parts outside the CDR3, the full variable domain is ETGVTQSPTHLIKTRGQQVTLRCSSQSGHNTVSWYQQALGQGPQFIFQYYREEENGRGNFPPRFSGLQFPNYSSELNVNALELDDSALYLCASRSGVGGEAFFGQGTRLTVV.

This clonotype is deemed medium-sized (0.01 to 0.1%). This rearrangement joins TRBV11-2 to TRBJ2-7; D not resolved. Looked up from germline, CDR1 is SGHAT and CDR2 is FQNNGV. The CDR3 extends over 13 amino acids. The V end lost 1 base, the J end lost 9 bases, and 13 bases lay between the germline ends. CDR3 DNA sequence: TGTGCCAGCAGCTTAGCCCAGGACGTAGGGCAGTACTTC. Translation gives CASSLAQDVGQYF. The full variable domain, its missing parts supplied by reference TRBV11-2 and TRBJ2-7, is EAGVAQSPRYKIIEKRQSVAFWCNPISGHATLYWYQQILGQGPKLLIQFQNNGVVDDSQLPKDRFSAERLKGVDSTLKIQPAKLEDSAVYLCASSLAQDVGQYFGPGTRLTVT.

The chain uses TRBV7-6 and TRBJ1-5, with 7 bases aligning to TRBD1. Germline lookup yields CDR1 SGHVS and CDR2 FNYEAQ. The J segment lost 0 bases and the V segment lost 5 bases, leaving 4 bases of the junction unmatched. CDR3 length equals 15 residues. The CDR3 here is CASSRGTDSNQPQHF. Written as DNA, the CDR3 is TGTGCCAGCAGCCGGGGGACAGATAGCAATCAGCCCCAGCATTTT.

This clonotype was recorded many times. The rearrangement uses TRBV29-1 and TRBJ2-3; D ambiguous. With 4 bases removed from V and 5 bases from J, the gap between germline ends came to 13 bases. The CDR3 is made up of 13 amino acids. CDR1 and CDR2 (germline): SQVTM, ANQGSEA. The CDR3 spells CSVGTTPQDTQYF. DNA for the CDR3: TGCAGCGTTGGAACGACACCACAAGATACGCAGTATTTT.

This clonotype was observed at least ten times. The J gene is TRBJ2-1, the V gene TRBV5-1; D may be TRBD2 (5 bases). The CDR3 is 17 amino acids. V was cut by 7 bases and J by 2 bases, with 22 bases left in between. From germline, CDR1 is SGHRS and CDR2 YFSETQ. The CDR3 spells CASRRWSGSFTYNEQFF. In DNA form, the CDR3 reads TGCGCCAGCCGACGTTGGTCGGGGAGCTTCACCTACAATGAGCAGTTCTTC.

This clonotype was counted at least ten times. This sequence joins TRBV20-1 and TRBJ2-1, with 8 bases that match TRBD2. The CDR3 is 13 residues long. The V gene's germline CDR1 is DFQATT and CDR2 SNEGSKA (reference sequence). V lost 4 bases, J lost 5 bases, and 4 bases stayed unmatched. CDR3 region: CSATGLENNEQFF. In DNA, the CDR3 is TGCAGTGCTACGGGACTAGAAAACAATGAGCAGTTCTTC.

This clonotype was recorded at least ten times. The CDR3 sequence is CASRPRTVLGTQYF. The CDR3, as DNA: TGTGCCAGCAGACCCAGGACCGTATTGGGTACGCAGTATTTT. The chain joins TRBV6-1 to TRBJ2-3, with no clear D. The CDR3 is made up of 14 amino acids. The V and J ends lost 6 bases and 8 bases respectively, with 18 bases between them. CDR1 MNHNS and CDR2 SASEGT come from the germline V gene.

The chain employs TRBV12-3 or TRBV12-4 and TRBJ2-2; a weak D match, TRBD1 (5 bases). V was shortened by 6 bases and J by 0 bases, with 11 bases between the two germline ends. CDR3 size: 15 residues. The CDR3 DNA reads TGTGCCAGCAGGTCGACAGTCGCGAACACCGGGGAGCTGTTTTTT. Protein sequence: CASRSTVANTGELFF.

This clonotype was recorded at least ten times. The V call is TRBV14, the J call TRBJ2-7, with 12 bases that match TRBD2. CDR1 and CDR2 (germline): SGHDN, FVKESK. V shed 1 base, J shed 6 bases, and the junction held 4 bases outside the gene matches. CDR3 length: 15 amino acids. CDR3 residues: CASSQAASGRGEQYF. The CDR3 DNA follows: TGTGCCAGCAGCCAAGCGGCTAGCGGGAGGGGCGAGCAGTACTTC.

This clonotype was detected ten times or more. V usage is TRBV4-2 and J usage is TRBJ1-2, with no clear D. CDR1 and CDR2 from the germline V gene are LGHNA and YNFKEQ. The CDR3 has 14 amino acids. Trimming shortened V by 0 bases and J by 7 bases, and 12 bases separated the two germline ends. In DNA, the CDR3 is TGTGCCAGCAGCCAAGATTACGGAAAGGTTGGCTACACCTTC. Translated, it gives CASSQDYGKVGYTF.

Ten or more counts support this clonotype. The chain links TRBV24-1 to TRBJ1-1; 7 bases match TRBD1. The CDR3 has 13 residues. CDR1 and CDR2 from the germline V gene are KGHDR and SFDVKD. J lost 6 bases, V lost 4 bases, and 4 bases had no gene match. Here the CDR3 DNA reads TGTGCCACCAGTGAGGGACAGTACTCTGAAGCTTTCTTT. This translates into CATSEGQYSEAFF.

This clonotype showed up many times. The V and J genes are TRBV27 and TRBJ1-4; a possible D gene is TRBD1 (5 bases). CDR1 and CDR2 from the germline V gene are MNHEY and SMNVEV (reference sequence). Trimming cost V 4 bases and J 7 bases, with 22 bases left between them. The CDR3 spans 17 residues. CDR3: CASSSIPPGTGSEKLFF. The DNA for the CDR3 is TGTGCCAGCAGTTCCATCCCCCCCGGGACGGGTAGTGAAAAACTGTTTTTT.

At least ten counts were recorded for this clonotype. V usage is TRBV14 and J usage is TRBJ2-3, with TRBD2 as a possible D gene (6 bases). Germline V lookup: CDR1 SGHDN, CDR2 FVKESK. The CDR3 is 15 amino acids. V lost 6 bases and J lost 2, with 15 bases in between. CDR3 nucleotide sequence: TGTGCCAGCAGTCCCTGGCGGGGATACACAGATACGCAGTATTTT. As protein: CASSPWRGYTDTQYF. The full variable domain, in which reference TRBV14 and TRBJ2-3 provide the parts outside the CDR3, is EAGVTQFPSHSVIEKGQTVTLRCDPISGHDNLYWYRRVMGKEIKFLLHFVKESKQDESGMPNNRFLAERTGGTYSTLKVQPAELEDSGVYFCASSPWRGYTDTQYFGPGTRLTVL.

This clonotype was detected ten times or more. The genes are TRBV29-1 and TRBJ2-7; D not certain. The CDR3 contains 13 residues. Germline CDR1 and CDR2: SQVTM and ANQGSEA. V dropped 7 bases and J dropped 1 base, with 14 bases sitting between them. The chain's CDR3 is CSATLGSSYEQYF. CDR3 DNA: TGCAGCGCAACCTTGGGATCATCCTACGAGCAGTACTTC.

The chain combines TRBV12-5 with TRBJ1-3; unclear D gene. The CDR3 has 11 residues. From germline, CDR1 is LGHNT and CDR2 FRNRAP. V was cut by 5 bases and J by 7 bases, with 6 bases left in between. Here the CDR3 reads CASGPQNTIYF. The CDR3 bases are TGTGCTAGTGGTCCACAGAACACCATATATTTT.